Shown below are 21 T cell receptor beta chains from a single sample sequenced in a study of blood T cell repertoires in COVID-19. Libraries were prepared by immunoSEQ multiplex PCR; TCRdb keeps only in-frame clonotypes and omits some of them. The sample lists about 17,000 clones; about 81% were seen once. The sequencing input was peripheral blood. These receptors were taken from a man aged 60-69 years with acute or convalescent COVID-19.

V and J are TRBV27 and TRBJ2-7, with 9 bases aligning to TRBD1. With V trimmed by 6 bases and J by 4 bases, 7 bases remained unmatched. This CDR3 has 14 residues. The germline V gene has CDR1 MNHEY and CDR2 SMNVEV (reference sequence). The CDR3 DNA is TGTGCCAGCAGGTGGGGACAGGGACTTTACGAGCAGTACTTC. It encodes CASRWGQGLYEQYF.

The rearrangement uses TRBV10-3 and TRBJ2-5; 12 nucleotides match TRBD2. Per germline, CDR1 ENHRY and CDR2 SYGVKD. The CDR3 extends over 17 amino acids. The ends lost 5 bases at V and 4 bases at J; junction bases unmatched: 11. The CDR3 here is CAISSGTSGYGGETQYF. CDR3 sequence (DNA): TGTGCCATCAGTTCCGGGACTAGCGGGTACGGTGGAGAGACCCAGTACTTC.

This clone occurred once. This chain joins TRBV29-1 and TRBJ2-7; D ambiguous. This CDR3 is built from 12 residues. With 4 bases removed from V and 5 bases from J, the gap between germline ends came to 12 bases. Germline V CDR1 and CDR2: SQVTM, ANQGSEA. Here the CDR3 DNA reads TGCAGCGTTGGGAGAGCCCTCGACGAGCAGTACTTC. Residues: CSVGRALDEQYF.

The chain combines TRBV28 with TRBJ1-5; D gene unclear. V lost 5 bases to trimming and J lost 6 bases, with 14 bases between them. The CDR3 sequence is 14 residues long. Germline V gene sequence: CDR1 MDHEN, CDR2 SYDVKM. This CDR3 reads CASSKDSGGQPQHF. The CDR3 region has the DNA TGTGCCAGCAGTAAGGACTCTGGAGGTCAGCCCCAGCATTTT.

The CDR3 region has the DNA TGTGCCAGCAGTGCACTAGGGAGCTCCCGTGAGACCCAGTACTTC. It encodes CASSALGSSRETQYF. J is TRBJ2-5 and V is TRBV25-1; possible D gene TRBD2, 5 bases. The germline V gene encodes CDR1 MGHDK and CDR2 SYGVNS. This CDR3 has 15 amino acids. V lost 4 bases and J lost 5, with 17 bases in between. The variable domain in full, completed from reference TRBV25-1 and TRBJ2-5, reads EADIYQTPRYLVIGTGKKITLECSQTMGHDKMYWYQQDPGMELHLIHYSYGVNSTEKGDLSSESTVSRIRTEHFPLTLESARPSHTSQYLCASSALGSSRETQYFGPGTRLLVL.

This clone came up a few times. The chain is built from TRBV19 and TRBJ2-1; 11 nucleotides agree with TRBD2. Trimming at V came to 6 bases and at J to 3 bases, leaving 4 bases not matched to a gene. Per the germline V gene, CDR1 is LNHDA and CDR2 is SQIVND (reference sequence). The CDR3 loop spans 15 amino acids. CDR3: CASSLAGGIYNEQFF. DNA for the CDR3: TGTGCCAGTAGCCTAGCGGGGGGTATCTACAATGAGCAGTTCTTC. The full variable domain, completed using reference TRBV19 and TRBJ2-1, is DGGITQSPKYLFRKEGQNVTLSCEQNLNHDAMYWYRQDPGQGLRLIYYSQIVNDFQKGDIAEGYSVSREKKESFPLTVTSAQKNPTAFYLCASSLAGGIYNEQFFGPGTRLTVL.

This clone is medium-sized (0.01 to 0.1%) within its sample. The V call is TRBV5-4, the J call TRBJ2-3; 14 bases are shared with TRBD2. The V gene end was trimmed by 3 bases and the J gene end by 4 bases; junction bases not matched to a gene: 4. The V gene's germline CDR1 is SGHNT and CDR2 YYREEE (reference sequence). The CDR3 contains 16 residues. The chain's CDR3 is CASSSRLAGGPDTQYF. In DNA form, the CDR3 reads TGTGCCAGCAGCTCCCGACTAGCGGGGGGGCCAGATACGCAGTATTTT.

This clone was observed a handful of times. The genes are TRBV7-9 and TRBJ2-3, with 14 nucleotides matching TRBD2. V lost 5 bases to trimming and J lost 2 bases; unmatched junction nucleotides: 6. CDR3 size: 17 residues. Germline CDR1 is SEHNR and CDR2 is FQNEAQ (reference sequence). CDR3 DNA sequence: TGTGCCAGCAGCCCATGGACTAGCGGGGGGAACACAGATACGCAGTATTTT. Its protein is CASSPWTSGGNTDTQYF. The whole variable domain, filled in from reference TRBV7-9 and TRBJ2-3, reads DTGVSQNPRHKITKRGQNVTFRCDPISEHNRLYWYRQTLGQGPEFLTYFQNEAQLEKSRLLSDRFSAERPKGSFSTLEIQRTEQGDSAMYLCASSPWTSGGNTDTQYFGPGTRLTVL.

This chain joins TRBV4-2 and TRBJ2-5; D remains unclear. This CDR3 spans 16 amino acids. With 1 base removed from V and 6 bases from J, the gap between germline ends came to 18 bases. CDR1 is LGHNA and CDR2 is YNFKEQ in the germline V gene. In nucleotides, the CDR3 is TGTGCCAGCAGCCAAGGAAAGTCGACTGGTATGAAGACCCAGTACTTC. Its protein is CASSQGKSTGMKTQYF.

The chain is built from TRBV7-2 and TRBJ2-7; D may be TRBD2 (6 bases). V lost 3 bases to trimming and J lost 2 bases, with 14 bases between them. CDR1 and CDR2 from the germline V gene are SGHTA and FQGNSA. This CDR3 region has 15 residues. CDR3 protein: CASSLLPGVAYEQYF. Written as DNA, the CDR3 is TGTGCCAGCAGCTTGCTTCCGGGGGTTGCCTACGAGCAGTACTTC.

This clone is deemed medium-sized. The same CDR3 can be traced to other DNA sequences in this sample. The chain links TRBV7-2 to TRBJ2-3; D is perhaps TRBD2 (6 bases). V was cut by 3 bases and J by 2 bases, with 12 bases left in between. The germline CDR1 and CDR2 sequences are SGHTA and FQGNSA. The CDR3 runs 15 residues. CDR3 amino acids: CASSLGLSYTDTQYF. CDR3 sequence (DNA): TGTGCCAGCAGCTTGGGACTCTCTTACACAGATACGCAGTATTTT.

J is TRBJ2-7 and V is TRBV5-1; D is possibly TRBD1 (6 bases). CDR1 is SGHRS and CDR2 is YFSETQ in the germline V gene. Trimming removed 2 bases at V and 0 bases at J, with 9 bases between. The CDR3 runs to 14 residues. The CDR3 loop is CASSLQGSSYEQYF. CDR3 DNA sequence: TGCGCCAGCAGCTTACAGGGCAGCTCCTACGAGCAGTACTTC.

The chain links TRBV5-4 to TRBJ1-2; a weak D match, TRBD1 (6 bases). Germline V gene lookup returns CDR1 SGHNT and CDR2 YYREEE (reference sequence). Trimming stripped 0 bases from V and 3 bases from J, with 9 bases between. The CDR3 covers 14 residues. In nucleotides, the CDR3 is TGTGCCAGCAGCTTGGGGGGGCTCTACTATGGCTACACCTTC. Its translation: CASSLGGLYYGYTF.

This rearrangement joins TRBV27 to TRBJ1-3; D is undetermined. The V and J ends lost 4 bases and 0 bases respectively, with 7 bases between them. CDR1 is MNHEY and CDR2 is SMNVEV in the germline V gene (reference sequence). There are 14 residues in the CDR3. Written as DNA, the CDR3 is TGTGCCAGCAGTTCCCTAAGCTCTGGAAACACCATATATTTT. Its translation is CASSSLSSGNTIYF.

The chain couples TRBV19 to TRBJ2-6, with D possibly being TRBD1 (5 bases). CDR1 LNHDA and CDR2 SQIVND come from the germline V gene (reference sequence). The CDR3 is 16 amino acids. V lost 2 bases to trimming and J lost 0 bases, with 8 bases between them. CDR3 nucleotides: TGTGCCAGTAGTATACAGGGTACCTCTGGGGCCAACGTCCTGACTTTC. Amino acids: CASSIQGTSGANVLTF.

This chain joins TRBV12-3 or TRBV12-4 and TRBJ1-1, with no clear D. The CDR3 is made up of 13 amino acids. The V and J ends lost 5 bases and 4 bases respectively, with 11 bases between them. The CDR3 region is CASSVTLGTEAFF. The CDR3 DNA is TGTGCCAGCAGTGTAACCCTAGGCACTGAAGCTTTCTTT.

This chain joins TRBV2 and TRBJ2-4; D uncertain. Germline V gene data show CDR1 as SNHLY and CDR2 as FYNNEI. V was shortened by 5 bases and J by 4 bases, with 12 bases between the two germline ends. The CDR3 has 14 residues. Here the CDR3 DNA reads TGTGCCAGCAGTCCGTCCCTGGCAAAAAACATTCAGTACTTC. Protein sequence: CASSPSLAKNIQYF.

The chain links TRBV5-1 to TRBJ2-7; 11 nucleotides line up with TRBD1. This CDR3 contains 15 residues. Germline-derived CDR1 and CDR2 are SGHRS and YFSETQ. Losses at the gene ends were 8 bases for V and 3 bases for J; bases not matched to a gene: 10. The chain's CDR3 is CASADTGTGGYEQYF. Written as DNA, the CDR3 is TGCGCCAGTGCCGATACCGGGACAGGGGGCTACGAGCAGTACTTC. The variable domain in full, with the rest retrieved from reference TRBV5-1 and TRBJ2-7, is KAGVTQTPRYLIKTRGQQVTLSCSPISGHRSVSWYQQTPGQGLQFLFEYFSETQRNKGNFPGRFSGRQFSNSRSEMNVSTLELGDSALYLCASADTGTGGYEQYFGPGTRLTVT.

This chain uses TRBV10-3 with TRBJ1-3; D uncertain. The V gene's germline CDR1 is ENHRY and CDR2 SYGVKD. The V gene lost 0 bases and the J gene lost 0 bases, with 12 bases spanning the gap. There are 17 residues in the CDR3. CDR3 sequence reads: CAISESHSKFSGNTIYF. The DNA of the CDR3 is TGTGCCATCAGTGAGTCGCACAGCAAGTTCTCTGGAAACACCATATATTTT.

The rearrangement links TRBV9 to TRBJ2-7; 7 bases agree with TRBD1. Germline CDR1 and CDR2: SGDLS and YYNGEE. CDR3 length equals 15 residues. The J segment lost 6 bases and the V segment lost 3 bases, leaving 12 bases of the junction unmatched. The CDR3 reads CASSANRGPSGEQYF. Written as DNA, the CDR3 is TGTGCCAGCAGCGCGAACAGGGGCCCCTCCGGCGAGCAGTACTTC.

This clone was counted a few times. The chain combines TRBV7-2 with TRBJ2-6; 8 bases are a match to TRBD1. Per germline, CDR1 SGHTA and CDR2 FQGNSA. CDR3 length: 15 amino acids. The ends lost 6 bases at V and 4 bases at J; junction bases unmatched: 5. Here the CDR3 reads CASSSQGVGANVLTF. In DNA form, the CDR3 reads TGTGCCAGCAGTTCACAGGGGGTAGGGGCCAACGTCCTGACTTTC.